The 20 T cell receptor beta chains presented below share a single source sample, sequenced in a study of blood T cell dynamics during melanoma immunotherapy. Repertoires were generated with immunoSEQ multiplex PCR, while TCRdb's copy carries only in-frame clones and drops some. The table includes fewer than 4,500 clones, about 88% detected once. The time point is: week 3, after first cycle of checkpoint inhibitor. The material sequenced was blood, taken from a patient treated with checkpoint blockade. The receptor source for this set is a human donor with melanoma.

V gene TRBV5-1 combines with J gene TRBJ2-7; 9 bases fit TRBD1. The J segment lost 5 bases and the V segment lost 5 bases, leaving 11 bases of the junction unmatched. CDR1 SGHRS and CDR2 YFSETQ come from the germline V gene. CDR3 length: 15 residues. CDR3 sequence reads: CASRPDRGIFDEQYF. CDR3 DNA sequence: TGCGCCAGCAGACCGGACAGGGGAATCTTTGACGAGCAGTACTTC.

This chain uses TRBV5-1 with TRBJ2-7; 7 bases map to TRBD2. CDR3 length equals 15 residues. V dropped 0 bases and J dropped 0; count of bases not matched to a gene: 3. The germline V gene encodes CDR1 SGHRS and CDR2 YFSETQ. The DNA of the CDR3 is TGCGCCAGCAGCTTGGGTGGCGGGGGCTCCTACGAGCAGTACTTC. It yields the protein CASSLGGGGSYEQYF.

This clone appeared a single time. The V call is TRBV27, the J call TRBJ1-1; a weak D match, TRBD1 (6 bases). The V and J ends lost 6 bases and 0 bases respectively, with 11 bases between them. CDR1 is MNHEY and CDR2 is SMNVEV in the germline V gene (reference sequence). The CDR3 consists of 14 residues. DNA for the CDR3: TGTGCCAGCAGAGGACAGTTCTTGAACACTGAAGCTTTCTTT. This translates into CASRGQFLNTEAFF.

The V gene is TRBV30, the J gene TRBJ1-2, with a tentative D call TRBD1 (5 bases). V was pared by 1 base and J by 1 base, with 10 bases between. This CDR3 is 14 amino acids long. Looked up from germline, CDR1 is GTSNPN and CDR2 is SVGIG (reference sequence). CDR3: CAWSGGLSNYGYTF. CDR3 nucleotides: TGTGCCTGGAGTGGGGGACTGAGTAACTATGGCTACACCTTC.

The CDR3 loop is CASSLTGGVKYRTEAFF. The CDR3 nucleotides read TGCGCCAGCAGCCTAACAGGGGGTGTTAAGTATCGTACTGAAGCTTTCTTT. The rearrangement joins TRBV5-1 to TRBJ1-1, with 8 bases identical to TRBD1. J was trimmed by 5 bases and V by 4 bases; bases with no gene match: 16. Germline values: CDR1 SGHRS, CDR2 YFSETQ. The CDR3 sequence is 17 residues long.

The chain is built from TRBV6-4 and TRBJ2-2, with 7 bases fitting TRBD1. Trimming at V came to 6 bases and at J to 1 base, leaving 5 bases not matched to a gene. The CDR3 is 15 amino acids. Germline CDR1 MRHNA, CDR2 SNTAGT. The DNA of the CDR3 is TGTGCCAGCAGGAAGACAGGGAGGAACACCGGGGAGCTGTTTTTT. It translates to CASRKTGRNTGELFF.

The chain recombines TRBV5-4 with TRBJ2-1, with 8 bases identical to TRBD2. Germline CDR1 and CDR2: SGHNT and YYREEE (reference sequence). Trimming removed 2 bases from V and 4 bases from J; junction bases left unmatched: 5. This CDR3 spans 15 amino acids. Here the CDR3 DNA reads TGTGCCAGCAGCTTAGCGGGGGTTAATTACAATGAGCAGTTCTTC. Encoded protein: CASSLAGVNYNEQFF.

The chain is built from TRBV11-3 and TRBJ2-5; D is perhaps TRBD1 (7 bases). The V and J ends lost 1 base and 10 bases respectively, with 19 bases between them. CDR3 length: 15 residues. The germline CDR1 and CDR2 sequences are SGHNT and YENEEA. CDR3 loop: CASSLGRQGGMIQYF. Written as DNA, the CDR3 is TGTGCCAGCAGCTTAGGTCGACAGGGCGGGATGATCCAGTACTTC.

V usage is TRBV19 and J usage is TRBJ2-5; possibly TRBD1 for D (7 bases). Trimming cost V 7 bases and J 7 bases, with 19 bases left between them. Germline assignment: CDR1 LNHDA and CDR2 SQIVND (reference sequence). The length of the CDR3 is 14 residues. CDR3 sequence (DNA): TGTGCCAGTACCATCTCCCCCCAGGGGGGGACCCAGTACTTC. This sequence encodes CASTISPQGGTQYF.

In its sample, this clone was seen once. The chain is built from TRBV29-1 and TRBJ2-7; TRBD1 matches 7 bases. In germline, CDR1 is SQVTM, CDR2 ANQGSEA. The trim removed 6 bases at V and 2 bases at J, leaving 13 bases unmatched. The CDR3 runs 15 residues. The CDR3 DNA sequence: TGCAGCGTCCTGGGCGGGCAGGGGGTAACCTACGAGCAGTACTTC. Encoded protein: CSVLGGQGVTYEQYF.

The chain carries TRBV7-9 and TRBJ2-2, with a weak D call TRBD2 (6 bases). The length of the CDR3 is 14 residues. The germline V gene encodes CDR1 SEHNR and CDR2 FQNEAQ (reference sequence). Trimming cost V 9 bases and J 6 bases, with 17 bases left between them. The CDR3 DNA reads TGTGCCAGGCGGGACGGAATTGGTCCCGGGGAGCTGTTTTTT. Amino acid sequence: CARRDGIGPGELFF. The variable domain in full, with the rest retrieved from reference TRBV7-9 and TRBJ2-2, is DTGVSQNPRHKITKRGQNVTFRCDPISEHNRLYWYRQTLGQGPEFLTYFQNEAQLEKSRLLSDRFSAERPKGSFSTLEIQRTEQGDSAMYLCARRDGIGPGELFFGEGSRLTVL.

The chain has TRBV5-1 and TRBJ1-1; D unresolved. Trimming left V 2 bases short and J 1 base short, with 6 bases between. The CDR3 contains 13 residues. Germline V lookup: CDR1 SGHRS, CDR2 YFSETQ. The DNA for the CDR3 is TGCGCCAGCAGCTTAACGACGAACACTGAAGCTTTCTTT. It specifies CASSLTTNTEAFF.

V gene TRBV5-6 combines with J gene TRBJ2-7; D gene uncertain. The CDR3 extends over 13 amino acids. V shed 5 bases and J shed 5 bases, with 14 bases lying between them. Germline V gene lookup returns CDR1 SGHDT and CDR2 YYEEEE. In DNA form, the CDR3 reads TGTGCCAGCAGTACCGGGTTACCCAACGAGCAGTACTTC. It is translated as CASSTGLPNEQYF.

The chain uses TRBV6-5 and TRBJ1-1; possible D gene TRBD1, 5 bases. CDR3 size: 15 residues. V was pared by 5 bases and J by 1 base, with 14 bases between. Looked up from germline, CDR1 is MNHEY and CDR2 is SVGAGI. The CDR3 DNA reads as TGTGCCAGCAGTCCCCCGACAGAAAGGAACACTGAAGCTTTCTTT. This gives the protein CASSPPTERNTEAFF.

This clone was counted only a few times. This rearrangement joins TRBV5-1 to TRBJ2-3; possibly TRBD1 for D (5 bases). Germline V lookup: CDR1 SGHRS, CDR2 YFSETQ. The V end lost 3 bases, the J end lost 0 bases, and 11 bases lay between the germline ends. The CDR3 contains 15 residues. The DNA for the CDR3 is TGCGCCAGCAGCTCAGGGTTATCAAGCACAGATACGCAGTATTTT. It encodes CASSSGLSSTDTQYF.

The chain joins TRBV5-1 to TRBJ2-2; a weak D match, TRBD1 (5 bases). Trimming stripped 0 bases from V and 7 bases from J, with 10 bases between. Germline V gene lookup returns CDR1 SGHRS and CDR2 YFSETQ. This CDR3 is 14 amino acids long. CDR3 coding DNA: TGCGCCAGCAGCTTGGAAGGGGCCGTCGGGGAGCTGTTTTTT. Protein sequence: CASSLEGAVGELFF.

The CDR3 is CASSLRRLVDTQYF. The DNA for the CDR3 is TGTGCCAGCAGCTTGCGAAGACTAGTAGATACGCAGTATTTT. The gene calls are TRBV5-4 and TRBJ2-3; D possibly corresponds to TRBD2 (6 bases). The ends were cut back, 1 base at V and 5 bases at J, with 11 bases in the middle. This CDR3 has 14 amino acids. Germline V CDR1 and CDR2: SGHNT, YYREEE (reference sequence).

The chain couples TRBV27 to TRBJ1-2; D gene ambiguous. Trimming took off 2 bases at V and 4 bases at J, with 11 bases between the two ends. Per the germline V gene, CDR1 is MNHEY and CDR2 is SMNVEV (reference sequence). The CDR3 is 14 residues long. The CDR3 nucleotides are TGTGCCAGCAGTTTACAGGCACTAGGCTATGGCTACACCTTC. Its protein is CASSLQALGYGYTF.

The chain recombines TRBV27 with TRBJ1-5; D gene ambiguous. Germline V CDR1 and CDR2: MNHEY, SMNVEV (reference sequence). V lost 1 base and J 5 bases, leaving 18 bases between the germline ends. The CDR3 sequence is 17 residues long. This chain's CDR3 is CASSLFSRHGEDQPQHF. Here the CDR3 DNA reads TGTGCCAGCAGTTTATTCTCTCGTCACGGGGAAGATCAGCCCCAGCATTTT.

The chain uses TRBV7-6 and TRBJ2-5, with 9 bases that match TRBD1. CDR3 length: 14 residues. Per germline, CDR1 SGHVS and CDR2 FNYEAQ. Trimming at V came to 1 base and at J to 6 bases, leaving 3 bases not matched to a gene. The DNA of the CDR3 is TGTGCCAGCAGCTTAGGACAGGGGGTACAGACCCAGTACTTC. Protein sequence: CASSLGQGVQTQYF.